The clone carrying this T cell receptor (beta chain) has just a few counts. Its antigen is still unknown. Unmatched junction bases numbered 7, after V lost 3 bases and J lost 0 bases. This CDR3 has 16 residues. The germline CDR1 and CDR2 sequences are SNHLY and FYNNEI. Unique molecular identifiers were linked by the library to individual cDNA molecules. TCRdb called the RACE reads again in MiXCR, with one record for every CDR3 protein. The repertoire includes roughly 89,000 distinct CDR3 sequences, 9.5% to 13% of them detected once, and around 1% sits in the top ten. This entry belongs to a study of human T cells and chemical hapten exposure. Study background: Patients additionally received therapeutic doses of diphenylcyclopropenone on the scalp once a week, and this continued throughout the approximately 23-week study. Alopecia areata, totalis or universalis affected patients, mainly female. Whole-study findings and limits: There was no change with DPC sensitization in TCRs above 1 in 1000 frequency.

Stated time point: patch test 3, about 24 weeks after DPC sensitization. The treatment: therapeutic diphenylcyclopropenone sensitization with weekly scalp DPC. The V gene is TRBV2, the J gene TRBJ1-1; 7 bases fit TRBD1. This TCR was sampled from a woman in her 30s with alopecia areata. Some clones in this sample may be carry-over from other donors' samples. Here the sequenced sample was whole blood, taken in connection with sensitization to the hapten diphenylcyclopropenone (DPC). CDR3 protein: CASSDGRRGLNTEAFF. The CDR3, as DNA: TGTGCCAGCAGTGACGGTAGAAGGGGGCTGAACACTGAAGCTTTCTTT.